This TCR beta chain was profiled in a study of regulatory T cells in long-lasting Graves disease. To make TCR beta libraries, researchers used iRepertoire HTBI primers and Arm-PCR of CDR3 regions. In TCRdb, the multiplex PCR reads were re-called with MiXCR into one record per CDR3 protein. This table holds about 300,000 distinct CDR3 sequences, over 15% found once. Time point noted: newly diagnosed GD, antithyroid drugs for less than 3 months. PBMC RNA was the source of the TCR library. CDR3 length: 14 residues. The V gene lost 5 bases and the J gene lost 0 bases, with 8 bases spanning the gap. Germline V gene lookup returns CDR1 SGDLS and CDR2 YYNGEE. This clonotype has a count of ten or more.

The sequence was collected from a female donor with Graves disease. The V and J genes are TRBV9 and TRBJ2-2; D is ambiguous. The sequenced sample was peripheral blood mononuclear cells (PBMCs), obtained at new diagnosis, from a patient treated with antithyroid drugs. CDR3 loop: CASSWASNTGELFF. The CDR3, as DNA: TGTGCCAGCAGTTGGGCTTCGAACACCGGGGAGCTGTTTTTT.